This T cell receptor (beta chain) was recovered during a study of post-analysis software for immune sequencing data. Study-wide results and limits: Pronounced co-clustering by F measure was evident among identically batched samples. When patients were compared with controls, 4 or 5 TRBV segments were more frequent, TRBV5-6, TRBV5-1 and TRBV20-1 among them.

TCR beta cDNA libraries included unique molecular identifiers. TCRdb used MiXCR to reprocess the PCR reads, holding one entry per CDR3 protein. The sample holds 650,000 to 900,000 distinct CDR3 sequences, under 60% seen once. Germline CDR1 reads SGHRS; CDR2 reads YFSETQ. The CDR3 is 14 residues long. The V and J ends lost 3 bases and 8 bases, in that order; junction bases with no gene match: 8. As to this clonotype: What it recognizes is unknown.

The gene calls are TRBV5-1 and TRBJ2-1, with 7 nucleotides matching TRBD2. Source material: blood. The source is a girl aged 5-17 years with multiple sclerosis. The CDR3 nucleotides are TGCGCCAGCAGCTCCCGGACTAGTCCGGATGAGCAGTTCTTC. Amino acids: CASSSRTSPDEQFF.